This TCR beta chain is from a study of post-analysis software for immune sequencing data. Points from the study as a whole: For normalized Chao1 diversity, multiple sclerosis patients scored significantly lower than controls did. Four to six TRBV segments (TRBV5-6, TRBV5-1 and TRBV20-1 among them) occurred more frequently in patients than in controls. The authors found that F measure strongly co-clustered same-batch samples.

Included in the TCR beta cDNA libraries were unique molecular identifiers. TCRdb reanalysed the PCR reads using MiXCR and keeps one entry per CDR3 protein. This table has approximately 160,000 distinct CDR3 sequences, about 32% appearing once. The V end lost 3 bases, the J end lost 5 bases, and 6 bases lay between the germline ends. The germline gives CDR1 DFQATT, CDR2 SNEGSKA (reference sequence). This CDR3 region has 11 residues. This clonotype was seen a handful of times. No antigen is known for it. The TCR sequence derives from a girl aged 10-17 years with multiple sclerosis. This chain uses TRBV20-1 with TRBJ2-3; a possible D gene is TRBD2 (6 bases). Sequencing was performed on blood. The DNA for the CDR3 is TGCAGTGCTAGGGGGGGAGATACGCAGTATTTT. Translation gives CSARGGDTQYF.